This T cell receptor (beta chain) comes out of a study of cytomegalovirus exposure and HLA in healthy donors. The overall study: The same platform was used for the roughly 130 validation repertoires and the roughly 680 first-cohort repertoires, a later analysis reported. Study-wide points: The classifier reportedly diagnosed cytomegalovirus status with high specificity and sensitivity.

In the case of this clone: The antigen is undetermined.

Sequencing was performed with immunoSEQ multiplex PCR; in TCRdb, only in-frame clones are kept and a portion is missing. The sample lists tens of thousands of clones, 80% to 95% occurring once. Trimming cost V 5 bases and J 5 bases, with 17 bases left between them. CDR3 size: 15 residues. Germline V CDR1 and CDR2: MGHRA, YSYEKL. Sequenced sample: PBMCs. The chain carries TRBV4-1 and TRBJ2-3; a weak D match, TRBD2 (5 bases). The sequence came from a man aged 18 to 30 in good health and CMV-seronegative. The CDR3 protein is CASSSTSLREDTQYF. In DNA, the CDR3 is TGCGCCAGCAGCTCAACTAGTCTCCGGGAAGATACGCAGTATTTT.